This TCR beta chain is drawn from a study of blood T cell repertoires in COVID-19. Authors' data handling: Amplified reference gene primers provided the basis for estimating nucleated cell counts. The table came from immunoSEQ multiplex PCR; TCRdb's copy has only in-frame clones and leaves some out. V, J and clone size are taken as reported in that table, and D and trimming were inferred from the DNA itself. The table lists about 220,000 clones, more than 65% of them singletons, with about 3.6% in the top ten. This clone came up a few times. Germline CDR1 and CDR2: LNHDA and SQIVND (reference sequence). V was clipped by 5 bases and J by 0 bases, with 11 bases between them. This CDR3 is 15 amino acids long.

Sample: peripheral blood. The source of this sequence is a woman of 80 years or more with acute or convalescent COVID-19. V gene TRBV19 combines with J gene TRBJ1-5; D is uncertain. The CDR3: CASSGQMHSNQPQHF. As DNA, the CDR3 is TGTGCCAGTAGTGGCCAGATGCATAGCAATCAGCCCCAGCATTTT.